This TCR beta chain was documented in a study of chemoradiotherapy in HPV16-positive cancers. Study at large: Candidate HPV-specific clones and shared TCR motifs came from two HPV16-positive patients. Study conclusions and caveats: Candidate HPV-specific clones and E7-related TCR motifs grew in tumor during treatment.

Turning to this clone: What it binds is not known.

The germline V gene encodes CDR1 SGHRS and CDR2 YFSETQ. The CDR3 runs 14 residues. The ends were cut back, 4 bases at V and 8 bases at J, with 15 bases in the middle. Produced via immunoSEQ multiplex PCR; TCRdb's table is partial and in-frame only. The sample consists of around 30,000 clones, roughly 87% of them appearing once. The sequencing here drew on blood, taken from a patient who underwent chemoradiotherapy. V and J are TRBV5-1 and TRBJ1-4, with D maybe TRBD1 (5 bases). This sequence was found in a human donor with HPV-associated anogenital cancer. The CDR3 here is CASSPGLDGEKLFF. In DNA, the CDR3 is TGCGCCAGCAGCCCGGGACTTGATGGGGAAAAACTGTTTTTT.